This T cell receptor (beta chain) derives from a study of cytomegalovirus exposure and HLA in healthy donors. Study context: Samples from HLA-typed donors yielded approximately 80 million unique TCRs in an early data release.

V dropped 0 bases and J dropped 12 bases, with 13 bases sitting between them. CDR1 SGHRS and CDR2 YFSETQ come from the germline V gene. The CDR3 totals 13 residues. In the case of this clone: Its antigen remains unidentified.

General study results and limits: For most TCR beta V segments, an earlier analysis put the productive rate at about 87% or about 30% of the time. Cytomegalovirus status was reportedly diagnosed by the classifier with high specificity and sensitivity. Links to common viral pathogens appeared, in a later analysis, for several of the most significant clusters.

The PCR ran on 60 Vbeta and 13 Jbeta primers. Using immunoSEQ multiplex PCR, the repertoire was profiled, and TCRdb retains in-frame clones only, with some absent. The table shows more than 150,000 clones, with about 72% occurring only once. This clonotype was sampled from a male donor in good health and CMV-seronegative. The chain is built from TRBV5-1 and TRBJ2-1, with a weak D call TRBD2 (5 bases). The sequencing sample was made of PBMCs. CDR3 region: CASSLEAPEGQFF. The CDR3 bases are TGCGCCAGCAGCTTGGAGGCCCCAGAGGGGCAGTTCTTC.